One and the same sample provided the 13 T cell receptor beta chains below, sequenced in a study of pediatric ulcerative colitis. Rectal tissue came from one to two pinch biopsies taken at colonoscopy. Here immunoSEQ multiplex PCR was the method, and the copy in TCRdb shows in-frame clones only, minus some. The sample includes 15,000 to 20,000 clones, just under 75% of them seen just once. Sequenced input: gut tissue. These receptor sequences come from a girl between 10 and 17 years old with moderate ulcerative colitis.

The chain's CDR3 is CASSPTGYEQYF. The CDR3 nucleotides read TGTGCCAGCAGCCCAACAGGCTACGAGCAGTACTTC. The rearrangement links TRBV6-5 to TRBJ2-7, with D possibly being TRBD1 (5 bases). The V gene's germline CDR1 is MNHEY and CDR2 SVGAGI. Trimming took 6 bases from V and 3 from J, leaving 9 bases between them. The CDR3 extends over 12 amino acids.

The chain employs TRBV2 and TRBJ1-6; TRBD1 matches 7 bases. Germline loops: CDR1 SNHLY, CDR2 FYNNEI. CDR3 length equals 15 residues. The J segment lost 0 bases and the V segment lost 11 bases, leaving 7 bases of the junction unmatched. Here the CDR3 DNA reads TGTGCCGACAAACGGGACAGCTCCTATAATTCACCCCTCCACTTT. The encoded protein is CADKRDSSYNSPLHF.

The sample holds one count of this clone. For the CDR3, the DNA is TGTGCCAGCAGCTTGGGACAGGGGAGGCAAGAGACCCAGTACTTC. This encodes CASSLGQGRQETQYF. The chain combines TRBV11-2 with TRBJ2-5; 10 bases fit TRBD1. The CDR3 length is 15 residues. The V gene end was trimmed by 3 bases and the J gene end by 2 bases; junction bases not matched to a gene: 3. Germline V gives CDR1 SGHAT, CDR2 FQNNGV. Combining the CDR3 with reference TRBV11-2 and TRBJ2-5 gives the whole variable domain EAGVAQSPRYKIIEKRQSVAFWCNPISGHATLYWYQQILGQGPKLLIQFQNNGVVDDSQLPKDRFSAERLKGVDSTLKIQPAKLEDSAVYLCASSLGQGRQETQYFGPGTRLLVL.

The CDR3 coding sequence is TGTGCCAGCAGTAGACAGGGCGTGAACACTGAAGCTTTCTTT. It yields the protein CASSRQGVNTEAFF. The J gene is TRBJ1-1, the V gene TRBV2; 7 nucleotides line up with TRBD1. The CDR3 contains 14 residues. The junction had 3 bases not matched to a gene; V was cut back by 5 bases and J by 0 bases. Germline CDR1 SNHLY, CDR2 FYNNEI.

The chain combines TRBV11-1 with TRBJ2-7; D may correspond to TRBD1 or TRBD2 (5 bases each). V lost 3 bases and J 2 bases, leaving 17 bases between the germline ends. This CDR3 comprises 16 residues. Germline CDR1 and CDR2: SGHAT and FQDESV (reference sequence). The CDR3 loop reads CASSFGGRAATYEQYF. The DNA of the CDR3 is TGTGCCAGCAGCTTTGGGGGAAGAGCGGCGACCTACGAGCAGTACTTC. Full variable domain (outside the CDR3, taken from reference TRBV11-1 and TRBJ2-7): EAEVAQSPRYKITEKSQAVAFWCDPISGHATLYWYRQILGQGPELLVQFQDESVVDDSQLPKDRFSAERLKGVDSTLKIQPAELGDSAMYLCASSFGGRAATYEQYFGPGTRLTVT.

The table lists this clone with a count of one. CDR3 region: CSASMGEGAFF. The CDR3 DNA follows: TGCAGTGCTAGTATGGGTGAGGGAGCTTTCTTT. The rearrangement links TRBV20-1 to TRBJ1-1; D not resolved. Trimming cost V 3 bases and J 10 bases, with 12 bases left between them. This CDR3 is built from 11 residues. CDR1 DFQATT and CDR2 SNEGSKA come from the germline V gene (reference sequence).

The chain uses TRBV7-3 and TRBJ1-1; 7 nucleotides match TRBD1. This CDR3 has 13 residues. Germline V gene lookup returns CDR1 SGHTA and CDR2 FQGTGA. V lost 6 bases, J lost 6 bases, and 7 bases stayed unmatched. CDR3 bases: TGTGCCAGCAGTCCCGGGCAGGGGGCTGAAGCTTTCTTT. This encodes CASSPGQGAEAFF.

The V gene is TRBV28, the J gene TRBJ1-2; D call uncertain. Per germline, CDR1 MDHEN and CDR2 SYDVKM. V was shortened by 5 bases and J by 7 bases, with 11 bases between the two germline ends. This CDR3 is 12 amino acids long. The chain's CDR3 is CASSPDGPGYTF. The CDR3, as DNA: TGTGCCAGCAGTCCCGATGGGCCTGGCTACACCTTC.

This chain links TRBV5-4 with TRBJ2-5; 11 nucleotides align to TRBD2. The CDR3 consists of 15 residues. Unmatched junction bases numbered 3, after V lost 4 bases and J lost 1 base. The germline gives CDR1 SGHNT, CDR2 YYREEE (reference sequence). CDR3 nucleotide sequence: TGTGCCAGCAGCCTGACTAGCGGGACCCAAGAGACCCAGTACTTC. It specifies CASSLTSGTQETQYF.

This clone was recorded a few times. This chain joins TRBV6-1 and TRBJ2-7; the match to TRBD2 covers 7 bases. V lost 1 base to trimming and J lost 2 bases; unmatched junction nucleotides: 5. Germline CDR1 is MNHNS and CDR2 is SASEGT. The CDR3 contains 15 residues. The CDR3 DNA reads TGTGCCAGCAGTGAAGGGGGGGGAGCTACCTACGAGCAGTACTTC. Translated: CASSEGGGATYEQYF.

The V and J genes are TRBV9 and TRBJ1-2, with D perhaps TRBD1 (6 bases). Trimming removed 0 bases at V and 4 bases at J, with 10 bases between. CDR3 length: 14 residues. Looked up from germline, CDR1 is SGDLS and CDR2 is YYNGEE. CDR3 protein: CASSVGTGTYGYTF. The CDR3 DNA follows: TGTGCCAGCAGCGTAGGAACAGGGACCTATGGCTACACCTTC.

The chain joins TRBV10-1 to TRBJ2-3; no firm D call. V shed 2 bases and J shed 0 bases, with 9 bases lying between them. The CDR3 is made up of 15 amino acids. CDR1 is WNHNN, CDR2 SYGVQD, per germline (reference sequence). CDR3 region: CASSERSGSTDTQYF. The CDR3 nucleotides are TGCGCCAGCAGTGAGCGGTCGGGTAGCACAGATACGCAGTATTTT.

The chain employs TRBV19 and TRBJ1-5; D not resolved. Germline assignment: CDR1 LNHDA and CDR2 SQIVND (reference sequence). The CDR3 runs to 17 residues. The V and J ends lost 2 bases and 0 bases respectively, with 14 bases between them. The CDR3 region has the DNA TGTGCCAGTAGTATAAGGGCGGCAGCTCATAGCAATCAGCCCCAGCATTTT. Translated, it gives CASSIRAAAHSNQPQHF. The full variable domain, in which reference TRBV19 and TRBJ1-5 provide the parts outside the CDR3, is DGGITQSPKYLFRKEGQNVTLSCEQNLNHDAMYWYRQDPGQGLRLIYYSQIVNDFQKGDIAEGYSVSREKKESFPLTVTSAQKNPTAFYLCASSIRAAAHSNQPQHFGDGTRLSIL.